This is a list of T cell receptor beta chains from one sample in a study of identical twins. TCRdb reprocessed the 5' RACE reads with MiXCR, giving one entry per CDR3 protein. The table records about 690,000 distinct CDR3 sequences, 21% of them present only once. In addition, the sample was reused for a study of T cells expressing NK-cell markers.

The sequenced material came from PBMCs. The source of these receptors is a woman aged 18-29 years in good health. CDR3s include the opening cysteine and the closing phenylalanine or tryptophan. The D gene is left open where the match is weak. Clone size, where shown, is once, few, many, or a class for clones that have expanded.

v_gene: TRBV29-1; d_gene: .; abundance: few; j_gene: TRBJ2-3; CDR3nt: TGCAGCGTTGATTCCAGCTTCAAGGGGGGTAGCACAGATACGCAGTATTTT; CDR3aa: CSVDSSFKGGSTDTQYF
v_gene: TRBV15; d_gene: TRBD2; abundance: .; j_gene: TRBJ2-7; CDR3nt: TGTGCCACCAGCAGAGATTTGACTAGCGGCTACGAGCAGTACTTC; CDR3aa: CATSRDLTSGYEQYF
v_gene: TRBV7-6; d_gene: .; abundance: .; j_gene: TRBJ2-7; CDR3nt: TGTGCCAGCTCAGGGAATAACGAGCAGTACTTC; CDR3aa: CASSGNNEQYF
v_gene: TRBV20-1; d_gene: TRBD2; abundance: many; j_gene: TRBJ2-1; CDR3nt: TGCAGTGCCACCAGGACTAGCGCAAGCTCCTACAATGAGCAGTTCTTC; CDR3aa: CSATRTSASSYNEQFF
v_gene: TRBV15; d_gene: TRBD1; abundance: .; j_gene: TRBJ2-5; CDR3nt: TGTGCCACCAGCAGAATGGGACAGGGGATGGAGACCCAGTACTTC; CDR3aa: CATSRMGQGMETQYF
v_gene: TRBV2; d_gene: .; abundance: once; j_gene: TRBJ2-7; CDR3nt: TGTGCCAGCAGTGGCTCGTTTATCGGAGGAGAGCAGTACTTC; CDR3aa: CASSGSFIGGEQYF
v_gene: TRBV28; d_gene: .; abundance: .; j_gene: TRBJ2-1; CDR3nt: TGTGCCAGCCAAGCGGAAGCAGACTACAATGAGCAGTTCTTC; CDR3aa: CASQAEADYNEQFF
v_gene: TRBV20-1; d_gene: .; abundance: many; j_gene: TRBJ1-4; CDR3nt: TGCAGTGCCGCGCTCACTCTCGAAAAACTGTTTTTT; CDR3aa: CSAALTLEKLFF
v_gene: TRBV3-1; d_gene: .; abundance: .; j_gene: TRBJ1-2; CDR3nt: TGTGCCAGCAGCCGACAGGATCTGGTTGGCTACACCTTC; CDR3aa: CASSRQDLVGYTF
v_gene: TRBV11-1; d_gene: .; abundance: few; j_gene: TRBJ2-7; CDR3nt: TGTGCCAGCAGCTTAGAGGGGACGTCGATTGACTACGAGCAGTACTTC; CDR3aa: CASSLEGTSIDYEQYF
v_gene: TRBV10-3; d_gene: .; abundance: many; j_gene: TRBJ2-6; CDR3nt: TGTGCCATCAGCCTAAGCAACTCATCTGGGGCCAACGTCCTGACTTTC; CDR3aa: CAISLSNSSGANVLTF
v_gene: TRBV20-1; d_gene: .; abundance: .; j_gene: TRBJ1-4; CDR3nt: TGCAGTGCAGAGCCCGGGACGGTTAATGAAAAACTGTTTTTT; CDR3aa: CSAEPGTVNEKLFF
v_gene: TRBV12-3/TRBV12-4; d_gene: .; abundance: .; j_gene: TRBJ2-5; CDR3nt: TGTGCCAGCAGTTTAGTTTTGACTTTAGAGACCCAGTACTTC; CDR3aa: CASSLVLTLETQYF
v_gene: TRBV10-3; d_gene: TRBD2; abundance: .; j_gene: TRBJ2-1; CDR3nt: TGTGCCATCAGCACCGAACTTAGCGGGAGGCCCTACAATGAGCAGTTCTTC; CDR3aa: CAISTELSGRPYNEQFF
v_gene: TRBV10-2; d_gene: TRBD2; abundance: .; j_gene: TRBJ2-1; CDR3nt: TGCGCCAGCACCCTTGTAGGGACTAGCCTTTCCAATGAGCAGTTCTTC; CDR3aa: CASTLVGTSLSNEQFF
v_gene: TRBV6-1; d_gene: .; abundance: few; j_gene: TRBJ2-3; CDR3nt: TGTGCCAGCAGTGAAATCACTTTTGGGTCAGATACGCAGTATTTT; CDR3aa: CASSEITFGSDTQYF
v_gene: TRBV29-1; d_gene: .; abundance: many; j_gene: TRBJ2-7; CDR3nt: TGCAGCGTTGAAGATCGAGAGCCGGACGAGCAGTACTTC; CDR3aa: CSVEDREPDEQYF
v_gene: TRBV20-1; d_gene: TRBD2; abundance: .; j_gene: TRBJ2-3; CDR3nt: TGCAGTGCTAGAGATTCGGGACTAGCGGGCGCTACAGATACGCAGTATTTT; CDR3aa: CSARDSGLAGATDTQYF
v_gene: TRBV4-1; d_gene: TRBD1; abundance: few; j_gene: TRBJ1-6; CDR3nt: TGCGCCAGCAGCCAAGCCGGGACAGGGAATTCACCCCTCCACTTT; CDR3aa: CASSQAGTGNSPLHF
v_gene: TRBV11-2; d_gene: TRBD2; abundance: .; j_gene: TRBJ2-3; CDR3nt: TGTGCCAGCAGCTCCTCCGTTAAGGCGGGAGGTGGCACAGATACGCAGTATTTT; CDR3aa: CASSSSVKAGGGTDTQYF
v_gene: TRBV5-1; d_gene: .; abundance: .; j_gene: TRBJ2-1; CDR3nt: TGCGCCAGCAGCTCGTCGAGGGGTTTAAAGTTCAATTCCTACAATGAGCAGTTCTTC; CDR3aa: CASSSSRGLKFNSYNEQFF
v_gene: TRBV6-2/TRBV6-3; d_gene: .; abundance: few; j_gene: TRBJ2-2; CDR3nt: TGTGCCAGCAGCCCCCTAGTCGTTGGCGGGGAGCTGTTTTTT; CDR3aa: CASSPLVVGGELFF
v_gene: TRBV7-2; d_gene: .; abundance: .; j_gene: TRBJ2-1; CDR3nt: TGTGCCAGCAGCTTAGGTATCGGTAGTGGTGAGCAGTTCTTC; CDR3aa: CASSLGIGSGEQFF
v_gene: TRBV7-9; d_gene: TRBD2; abundance: .; j_gene: TRBJ2-5; CDR3nt: TGTGCCAGCAGCTTCGGGGGGATGCAAGAGACCCAGTACTTC; CDR3aa: CASSFGGMQETQYF
v_gene: TRBV6-2/TRBV6-3; d_gene: TRBD1; abundance: .; j_gene: TRBJ1-2; CDR3nt: TGTGCCAGCAGCGACAGGGGAGGACATGGCTACACCTTC; CDR3aa: CASSDRGGHGYTF
v_gene: TRBV6-5; d_gene: .; abundance: .; j_gene: TRBJ2-1; CDR3nt: TGTGCCAGCAGTTACACGGGAAAGGATGGTGAGCAGTTCTTC; CDR3aa: CASSYTGKDGEQFF
v_gene: TRBV7-9; d_gene: TRBD1; abundance: .; j_gene: TRBJ2-4; CDR3nt: TGTGCCAGCGGGACAGGGTTTTTGGCGGCCAAAAACATTCAGTACTTC; CDR3aa: CASGTGFLAAKNIQYF
v_gene: TRBV7-9; d_gene: .; abundance: .; j_gene: TRBJ2-4; CDR3nt: TGTGCCAGCAGCCTCCTGGGGGAAGGAAACATTCAGTACTTC; CDR3aa: CASSLLGEGNIQYF
v_gene: TRBV6-1; d_gene: TRBD1; abundance: many; j_gene: TRBJ2-2; CDR3nt: TGTGCTTACCGACAGGGGATGGACACCGGGGAGCTGTTTTTT; CDR3aa: CAYRQGMDTGELFF
v_gene: TRBV27; d_gene: .; abundance: few; j_gene: TRBJ2-7; CDR3nt: TGTGCCAGCAGTTTGGAGAGGGCGATATCCTACGAGCAGTACTTC; CDR3aa: CASSLERAISYEQYF
v_gene: TRBV5-1; d_gene: TRBD2; abundance: .; j_gene: TRBJ2-7; CDR3nt: TGCGCCAGCAGCCCGGATAGCGGGAGCTACGAGCAGTACTTC; CDR3aa: CASSPDSGSYEQYF
v_gene: TRBV4-3; d_gene: TRBD2; abundance: .; j_gene: TRBJ2-1; CDR3nt: TGCGCCAGCAGCCAAGATGGACTAGCGGGAGTCTACAATGAGCAGTTCTTC; CDR3aa: CASSQDGLAGVYNEQFF
v_gene: TRBV29-1; d_gene: .; abundance: few; j_gene: TRBJ1-1; CDR3nt: TGCAGCGTTGGATGGGGTGGGACTGAAGCTTTCTTT; CDR3aa: CSVGWGGTEAFF
v_gene: TRBV7-2; d_gene: .; abundance: few; j_gene: TRBJ2-2; CDR3nt: TGTGCCAGCAGCTTAGTACACACGAACACCGGGGAGCTGTTTTTT; CDR3aa: CASSLVHTNTGELFF
v_gene: TRBV6-2/TRBV6-3; d_gene: .; abundance: few; j_gene: TRBJ2-7; CDR3nt: TGTGCCAGCAGTTCGACGAGACACCTATCCACCTACGAGCAGTACTTC; CDR3aa: CASSSTRHLSTYEQYF
v_gene: TRBV5-1; d_gene: .; abundance: few; j_gene: TRBJ2-1; CDR3nt: TGCGCCAGCGGACTCCAGGGGGGCTATGAGCAGTTCTTC; CDR3aa: CASGLQGGYEQFF
v_gene: TRBV5-1; d_gene: .; abundance: few; j_gene: TRBJ2-7; CDR3nt: TGCGCCAGCAGCTTGGCCGGGGCCAACTACGAGCAGTACTTC; CDR3aa: CASSLAGANYEQYF
v_gene: TRBV29-1; d_gene: .; abundance: .; j_gene: TRBJ2-1; CDR3nt: TGCAGCGTTGAAGGCGGTAAAACCTACAATGAGCAGTTCTTC; CDR3aa: CSVEGGKTYNEQFF
v_gene: TRBV6-2/TRBV6-3; d_gene: TRBD1; abundance: .; j_gene: TRBJ2-7; CDR3nt: TGTGCCAGCAGGACCCAACAGGGGCCCAGCGAGCAGTACTTC; CDR3aa: CASRTQQGPSEQYF
v_gene: TRBV19; d_gene: .; abundance: few; j_gene: TRBJ1-2; CDR3nt: TGTGCCAGTACCGAAGAGGGCTCGGGATACTATGGCTACACCTTC; CDR3aa: CASTEEGSGYYGYTF
v_gene: TRBV10-3; d_gene: .; abundance: .; j_gene: TRBJ2-4; CDR3nt: TGTGCCATCAGTGAGTCCCGGGAGACCAAAAACATTCAGTACTTC; CDR3aa: CAISESRETKNIQYF
v_gene: TRBV12-3/TRBV12-4; d_gene: TRBD2; abundance: few; j_gene: TRBJ2-1; CDR3nt: TGTGCCAGCACCTTAGGGACTAGCGGGAGTTTAGACAATGAGCAGTTCTTC; CDR3aa: CASTLGTSGSLDNEQFF
v_gene: TRBV4-3; d_gene: TRBD2; abundance: many; j_gene: TRBJ2-7; CDR3nt: TGCGCCAGCAGCCTTAGACGACTAGCGGAAGCCTACGAGCAGTACTTC; CDR3aa: CASSLRRLAEAYEQYF
v_gene: TRBV29-1; d_gene: TRBD2; abundance: .; j_gene: TRBJ2-1; CDR3nt: TGCAGCGTTGAAGGGCCAGCGGGAGTTTTTAGTGATGAGCAGTTCTTC; CDR3aa: CSVEGPAGVFSDEQFF
v_gene: TRBV5-1; d_gene: .; abundance: .; j_gene: TRBJ2-2; CDR3nt: TGCGCCAGCAGCTTGGTTAGGTTCGGGGAGCTGTTTTTT; CDR3aa: CASSLVRFGELFF
v_gene: TRBV19; d_gene: TRBD1; abundance: few; j_gene: TRBJ2-2; CDR3nt: TGTGCCAGTAGGACGGACAGGGTCACCGGGGAGCTGTTTTTT; CDR3aa: CASRTDRVTGELFF
v_gene: TRBV6-5; d_gene: .; abundance: many; j_gene: TRBJ1-1; CDR3nt: TGTGCCAGCAGTTACTACACCGGGGGGGTAGCTTTCTTT; CDR3aa: CASSYYTGGVAFF
v_gene: TRBV20-1; d_gene: TRBD2; abundance: few; j_gene: TRBJ2-7; CDR3nt: TGCAGTGCTCACGGTCCGGGACTAGCGGGGAGGGAGCAGTACTTC; CDR3aa: CSAHGPGLAGREQYF
v_gene: TRBV5-1; d_gene: .; abundance: many; j_gene: TRBJ2-5; CDR3nt: TGCGCCAGCAGCTTGGAGGGGACTGAGACCCAGTACTTC; CDR3aa: CASSLEGTETQYF
v_gene: TRBV20-1; d_gene: TRBD1; abundance: few; j_gene: TRBJ2-7; CDR3nt: TGCAGTGCTAGTGGACAGGGCGCGATCTCCTACGAGCAGTACTTC; CDR3aa: CSASGQGAISYEQYF
v_gene: TRBV7-7; d_gene: TRBD2; abundance: .; j_gene: TRBJ2-1; CDR3nt: TGTGCCAGCAGCCCCCGAGGAGCGGGAGAGGGTAGAAGCTCCTACAATGAGCAGTTCTTC; CDR3aa: CASSPRGAGEGRSSYNEQFF
v_gene: TRBV20-1; d_gene: .; abundance: .; j_gene: TRBJ2-1; CDR3nt: TGCAGTGCTGGCACAGGGCCTGAGCAGTTCTTC; CDR3aa: CSAGTGPEQFF
v_gene: TRBV6-2/TRBV6-3; d_gene: .; abundance: .; j_gene: TRBJ2-7; CDR3nt: TGTGCCAGCTGTCTCCGCACCTACGAGCAGTACTTC; CDR3aa: CASCLRTYEQYF
v_gene: TRBV5-1; d_gene: TRBD2; abundance: few; j_gene: TRBJ2-3; CDR3nt: TGCGCCAGCAGGACCCCTTGGGGAGCGGGGATCGATCCAGATACGCAGTATTTT; CDR3aa: CASRTPWGAGIDPDTQYF